This entry concerns a single T cell receptor (beta chain). Its matching antigen is unknown. V dropped 5 bases and J dropped 5; count of bases not matched to a gene: 6. The CDR3 extends over 15 amino acids. Germline V gene sequence: CDR1 SGHRS, CDR2 YFSETQ. The sample is drawn from a study of T cell responses to AZD1222 COVID-19 vaccine. Whole-study results and caveats: Dominant CD4 TCR responses targeted spike regions 160-218 and 743-854. Only a handful of people who got AZD1222 tested seropositive at baseline.

The method was immunoSEQ multiplex PCR; TCRdb's version includes in-frame clones alone and lacks a portion of them. The sample lists over 150,000 clones, 94% occurring once. The sequences come from peripheral blood, collected 28 days after the second AZD1222 dose. The chain employs TRBV5-1 and TRBJ2-1; TRBD2 matches at 11 bases. This sequence was found in an adult who received the AZD1222 COVID-19 vaccine. The CDR3 spells CASSWIAGGNNEQFF. CDR3 sequence (DNA): TGCGCCAGCAGTTGGATAGCGGGAGGGAACAATGAGCAGTTCTTC.